This TCR beta chain was captured by sequencing in a study of OX40 agonist ivuxolimab in advanced cancers. About the research overall: A male proportion of over 75% was recorded, with mean age approximately 56 years and range 23 to 79.

This clone was seen only once. Its antigen is unidentified. The CDR3 is made up of 14 amino acids. From germline, CDR1 is MNHEY and CDR2 SVGAGI. Trimming stripped 8 bases from V and 5 bases from J, with 18 bases between. Clones were sequenced by immunoSEQ multiplex PCR, and TCRdb holds only the in-frame ones, with some missing. Of under 40,000 clones listed, about 74% were seen once; the top ten hold roughly an eighth. General study findings and limits: Among expanded peripheral T cells, antigen specificity went undetermined. CD4+ T cells averaged fewer expanded clones than CD8+ T cells.

The origin of this receptor is an adult with an advanced solid tumor such as melanoma, head and neck, liver or kidney cancer. The rearrangement joins TRBV6-5 to TRBJ2-5, with D tentatively TRBD1 or TRBD2 (6 bases each). The specimen was CD4+ or CD8+ T cells sorted from blood, collected in a trial of the OX40 agonist ivuxolimab. The CDR3 DNA follows: TGTGCCAGCGGGAGAACAGGGAGCGGGGAGACCCAGTACTTC. It specifies CASGRTGSGETQYF.